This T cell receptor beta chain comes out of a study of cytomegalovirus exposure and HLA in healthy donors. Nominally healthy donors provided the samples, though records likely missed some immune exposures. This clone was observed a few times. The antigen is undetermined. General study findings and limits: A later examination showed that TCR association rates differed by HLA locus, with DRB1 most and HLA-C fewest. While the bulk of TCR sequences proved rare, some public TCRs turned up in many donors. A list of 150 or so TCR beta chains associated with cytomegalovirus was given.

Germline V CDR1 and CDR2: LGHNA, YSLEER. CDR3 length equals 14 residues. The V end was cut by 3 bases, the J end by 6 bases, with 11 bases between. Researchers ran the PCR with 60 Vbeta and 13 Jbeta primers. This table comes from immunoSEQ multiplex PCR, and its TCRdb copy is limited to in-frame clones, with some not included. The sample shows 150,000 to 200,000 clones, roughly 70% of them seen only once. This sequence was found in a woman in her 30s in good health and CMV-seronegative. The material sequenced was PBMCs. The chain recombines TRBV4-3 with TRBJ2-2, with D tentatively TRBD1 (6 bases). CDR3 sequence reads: CASSHDRLAGELFF. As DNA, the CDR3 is TGCGCCAGCAGCCATGACAGGTTGGCCGGGGAGCTGTTTTTT.